The 32 T cell receptor beta chains presented below share a single source sample, sequenced in a study of T cells in Graves' hyperthyroidism and ophthalmopathy. Researchers amplified the TCR beta CDR3 regions from RNA transcripts. A set of HTBI primers served as the primers for a first-round RT-PCR of the TCR CDR3. MiXCR, run by TCRdb on the multiplex PCR reads, gives a single entry per CDR3 protein. The sample consists of over 250,000 distinct CDR3 sequences, 25% to 30% of them appearing once. The sequenced sample consisted of blood. The source of these receptors is a man in his forties or fifties with Graves' hyperthyroidism that later progressed to Graves' ophthalmopathy.

This clonotype was recorded at least ten times. V and J are TRBV6-1 and TRBJ1-2, with a tentative D call TRBD1 (5 bases). CDR1 is MNHNS and CDR2 is SASEGT in the germline V gene. V was pared by 3 bases and J by 4 bases, with 9 bases between. This CDR3 region has 13 residues. CDR3 coding DNA: TGTGCCAGCAGTGATCGGGGCTTCTATGGCTACACCTTC. Translating it yields CASSDRGFYGYTF.

This clonotype occurred many times. This sequence joins TRBV12-3 or TRBV12-4 and TRBJ2-7; D is perhaps TRBD1 or TRBD2 (6 bases each). CDR3 size: 14 residues. Between the trimmed V and J ends, which lost 2 bases and 0 bases, there was a span of 8 bases. For the CDR3, the DNA is TGTGCCAGCAGTTTAAGGGGGGCCTCCTACGAGCAGTACTTC. As protein: CASSLRGASYEQYF.

In this sample, this clonotype turned up a few times. V usage is TRBV6-1 and J usage is TRBJ2-7; 7 positions agree with TRBD1. The V gene end was trimmed by 9 bases and the J gene end by 2 bases; junction bases not matched to a gene: 7. The CDR3 consists of 13 residues. The germline gives CDR1 MNHNS, CDR2 SASEGT. CDR3: CARGSDRTYEQYF. CDR3 nucleotide sequence: TGTGCCAGGGGATCGGACAGGACCTACGAGCAGTACTTC.

This clonotype was seen at least ten times. V usage is TRBV27 and J usage is TRBJ1-6, with TRBD1 identical over 7 bases. Germline V gene data show CDR1 as MNHEY and CDR2 as SMNVEV (reference sequence). The CDR3 is made up of 16 amino acids. The V segment lost 2 bases and the J segment 8 bases; nucleotides outside the gene matches: 9. CDR3 protein: CASSLDREPRDSPLHF. CDR3 sequence (DNA): TGTGCCAGCAGTTTAGACAGGGAGCCCCGGGATTCACCCCTCCACTTT.

This clonotype qualifies as medium-sized (0.01 to 0.1%). This sequence joins TRBV12-3 or TRBV12-4 and TRBJ2-7, with D unresolved. The CDR3 length is 13 residues. V was clipped by 3 bases and J by 2 bases, with 8 bases between them. CDR3 in amino acids: CASSFPGPYEQYF. The CDR3 DNA sequence: TGTGCCAGCAGTTTCCCCGGTCCCTACGAGCAGTACTTC.

The sample holds many counts of this clonotype. V usage is TRBV7-2 and J usage is TRBJ1-2, with a weak D call TRBD1 (5 bases). Germline CDR1 and CDR2: SGHTA and FQGNSA. The V and J ends lost 4 bases and 6 bases respectively, with 24 bases between them. The CDR3 covers 17 residues. CDR3 in amino acids: CASSSRGKGHPSNGYTF. The CDR3 nucleotides read TGTGCCAGCAGCTCAAGGGGAAAAGGGCACCCGTCGAATGGCTACACCTTC.

This clonotype was found many times. At one boundary the junction diverges from the germline segment, which might be a read error. The V gene is TRBV7-9, the J gene TRBJ2-1, with D perhaps TRBD1 or TRBD2 (5 bases each). Germline CDR1 reads SEHNR; CDR2 reads FQNEAQ (reference sequence). CDR3 length equals 13 residues. CDR3 in amino acids: CASSLGGRNGALF. The CDR3 DNA reads as TGTGCCAGCAGCTTAGGGGGACGTAACGGGGCCCTCTTC.

This clonotype was picked up many times. This chain uses TRBV4-2 with TRBJ1-2; 9 bases are shared with TRBD1. V lost 3 bases and J lost 8; bases outside the gene matches: 7. Germline-derived CDR1 and CDR2 are LGHNA and YNFKEQ. The CDR3 is 14 residues long. CDR3 in amino acids: CASSQDRDRDGYTF. CDR3 DNA sequence: TGTGCCAGCAGCCAGGACCGGGACAGGGACGGCTACACCTTC.

This sequence joins TRBV12-3 or TRBV12-4 and TRBJ2-5; 11 nucleotides match TRBD1. Unmatched junction bases numbered 5, after V lost 6 bases and J lost 5 bases. The CDR3 is 14 residues long. The CDR3 protein is CASRGTGGAETQYF. The CDR3 coding sequence is TGTGCCAGCAGGGGGACAGGGGGAGCGGAGACCCAGTACTTC.

The chain couples TRBV6-5 to TRBJ2-7; D remains ambiguous. In germline, CDR1 is MNHEY, CDR2 SVGAGI. The V end was cut by 4 bases, the J end by 6 bases, with 19 bases between. This CDR3 is 15 amino acids long. CDR3 nucleotide sequence: TGTGCCAGCAGTTCCGACTTAAAGGCCAGTGGCGAGCAGTACTTC. This sequence encodes CASSSDLKASGEQYF.

At least ten counts were recorded for this clonotype. The rearrangement joins TRBV7-8 to TRBJ1-1; 10 nucleotides match TRBD1. Trimming at V came to 5 bases and at J to 5 bases, leaving 14 bases not matched to a gene. The germline gives CDR1 SGHVS, CDR2 FQNEAQ. The CDR3 is 17 residues long. DNA for the CDR3: TGTGCCAGCAGCCCCCGAGGGGGACAGGGGATCTTGACTGAAGCTTTCTTT. Translating gives CASSPRGGQGILTEAFF.

The V gene is TRBV19, the J gene TRBJ1-5; maybe TRBD1 (5 bases). Germline V lookup: CDR1 LNHDA, CDR2 SQIVND (reference sequence). The CDR3 is 12 amino acids. Trimming took off 5 bases at V and 12 bases at J, with 14 bases between the two ends. The CDR3 DNA is TGTGCCAGTAGTGTTGGGACGGTCGGCCAGCATTTT. Translated: CASSVGTVGQHF.

The sample holds many counts of this clonotype. The chain employs TRBV7-2 and TRBJ1-5, with TRBD1 as a possible D gene (5 bases). Germline V CDR1 and CDR2: SGHTA, FQGNSA. This CDR3 region has 16 residues. V lost 5 bases, J lost 6 bases, and 20 bases lay in between. The CDR3 coding sequence is TGTGCCAGCAGCACCCACGTAGGGAGGGGCCGTCAGCCCCAGCATTTT. Translating gives CASSTHVGRGRQPQHF.

This clonotype was counted many times. The chain carries TRBV5-1 and TRBJ2-7; no firm D call. The germline V gene has CDR1 SGHRS and CDR2 YFSETQ. The CDR3 has 14 amino acids. The V and J ends lost 5 bases and 1 base respectively, with 13 bases between them. The CDR3 reads CASSPRRTSYEQYF. The CDR3 bases are TGCGCCAGCAGTCCGCGAAGAACATCCTACGAGCAGTACTTC.

There are many counts of this clonotype. This chain links TRBV28 with TRBJ2-7, with 8 bases fitting TRBD1. Germline-derived CDR1 and CDR2 are MDHEN and SYDVKM. The CDR3 has 15 amino acids. J lost 1 base, V lost 5 bases, and 7 bases had no gene match. The CDR3: CASSTTGTGSYEQYF. Here the CDR3 DNA reads TGTGCCAGCAGTACCACCGGGACAGGATCCTACGAGCAGTACTTC.

This clonotype was detected many times. The chain links TRBV7-2 to TRBJ2-4, with no clear D. The CDR3 consists of 16 residues. Per the germline V gene, CDR1 is SGHTA and CDR2 is FQGNSA. Deletions cut 2 bases from V and 2 bases from J, with 13 bases between. CDR3 nucleotide sequence: TGTGCCAGCAGCTTAATCGTGGGATGGACCAAAAACATTCAGTACTTC. Residues: CASSLIVGWTKNIQYF. Supplemented by reference TRBV7-2 and TRBJ2-4, the full variable domain reads GAGVSQSPSNKVTEKGKDVELRCDPISGHTALYWYRQSLGQGLEFLIYFQGNSAPDKSGLPSDRFSAERTGGSVSTLTIQRTQQEDSAVYLCASSLIVGWTKNIQYFGAGTRLSVL.

This clonotype has a count of ten or more. V usage is TRBV12-5 and J usage is TRBJ1-2; 7 nucleotides line up with TRBD1. Germline CDR1 reads LGHNT; CDR2 reads FRNRAP. V gave up 4 bases and J gave up 7 bases; unmatched junction bases: 6. This CDR3 is 13 amino acids long. For the CDR3, the DNA is TGTGCTAGTGGTTCCACAGGGGCTCTTGGCTACACCTTC. Translating gives CASGSTGALGYTF.

The gene calls are TRBV19 and TRBJ2-7; 9 bases fit TRBD1. Germline-derived CDR1 and CDR2 are LNHDA and SQIVND (reference sequence). The ends lost 4 bases at V and 4 bases at J; junction bases unmatched: 8. The CDR3 contains 15 residues. In DNA form, the CDR3 reads TGTGCCAGTAGTAAAGACCGGGACAGGGAATACGAGCAGTACTTC. This codes for CASSKDRDREYEQYF.

This clonotype has a count of ten or more. V is TRBV6-5 and J is TRBJ1-1, with D perhaps matching TRBD1 (6 bases). This CDR3 is 15 amino acids long. The germline CDR1 and CDR2 sequences are MNHEY and SVGAGI. Trimming cost V 6 bases and J 3 bases, with 17 bases left between them. CDR3 amino acids: CASRGGAGVDTEAFF. The CDR3 nucleotides read TGTGCCAGCAGGGGGGGGGCCGGGGTGGACACTGAAGCTTTCTTT.

This rearrangement joins TRBV5-1 to TRBJ1-1; D call uncertain. This CDR3 is 12 amino acids long. The germline gives CDR1 SGHRS, CDR2 YFSETQ. V lost 0 bases and J 10 bases, leaving 10 bases between the germline ends. In DNA, the CDR3 is TGCGCCAGCAGCTTGGAAGGCTCCACAGCTTTCTTT. As protein: CASSLEGSTAFF.

The V and J genes are TRBV28 and TRBJ2-5; D is perhaps TRBD1 or TRBD2 (5 bases each). V was shortened by 1 base and J by 10 bases, with 10 bases between the two germline ends. The V gene's germline CDR1 is MDHEN and CDR2 SYDVKM. The CDR3 is 12 amino acids. The DNA of the CDR3 is TGTGCCAGCAGTTTATTTAATGGGGGCCAGTACTTC. As protein: CASSLFNGGQYF. Filled out from reference TRBV28 and TRBJ2-5, the complete variable domain reads DVKVTQSSRYLVKRTGEKVFLECVQDMDHENMFWYRQDPGLGLRLIYFSYDVKMKEKGDIPEGYSVSREKKERFSLILESASTNQTSMYLCASSLFNGGQYFGPGTRLLVL.

The chain is built from TRBV20-1 and TRBJ2-5; 14 positions agree with TRBD2. Trimming at V came to 4 bases and at J to 1 base, leaving 2 bases not matched to a gene. This CDR3 region has 15 residues. Per germline, CDR1 DFQATT and CDR2 SNEGSKA (reference sequence). CDR3 nucleotide sequence: TGCAGTGCTAAGACTAGCGGGAGGGCCCAAGAGACCCAGTACTTC. Protein sequence: CSAKTSGRAQETQYF.

This clonotype was observed at least ten times. The chain has TRBV28 and TRBJ1-3; D is ambiguous. CDR3 size: 15 residues. Deletions cut 6 bases from V and 0 bases from J, with 12 bases between. The V gene's germline CDR1 is MDHEN and CDR2 SYDVKM. CDR3 DNA sequence: TGTGCCAGCAGGACCGGGCAGAGCTCTGGAAACACCATATATTTT. Translating it yields CASRTGQSSGNTIYF.

This clonotype was observed many times. This sequence joins TRBV12-3 or TRBV12-4 and TRBJ1-2; D gene unclear. CDR3 size: 11 residues. The germline V and J ends were trimmed by 1 base and 7 bases, with 4 bases remaining between them. CDR3: CASSLGSGYTF. The CDR3 nucleotides read TGTGCCAGCAGTTTAGGATCTGGCTACACCTTC.

In this sample, this clonotype turned up many times. The rearrangement joins TRBV11-2 to TRBJ2-5, with a possible D match to TRBD1 (5 bases). CDR3 length equals 14 residues. The V gene lost 5 bases and the J gene lost 4 bases, with 14 bases spanning the gap. Germline CDR1 and CDR2: SGHAT and FQNNGV. The CDR3 loop is CASSKFDSPETQYF. In DNA, the CDR3 is TGTGCCAGCAGCAAATTCGACAGCCCAGAGACCCAGTACTTC. Full variable domain (rest looked up from reference TRBV11-2 and TRBJ2-5): EAGVAQSPRYKIIEKRQSVAFWCNPISGHATLYWYQQILGQGPKLLIQFQNNGVVDDSQLPKDRFSAERLKGVDSTLKIQPAKLEDSAVYLCASSKFDSPETQYFGPGTRLLVL.

In its sample, this clonotype was seen once. V and J are TRBV7-8 and TRBJ1-2; a weak D match, TRBD1 (5 bases). CDR1 and CDR2 from the germline V gene are SGHVS and FQNEAQ. With 5 bases removed from V and 7 bases from J, the gap between germline ends came to 29 bases. The length of the CDR3 is 18 residues. CDR3 in amino acids: CASSQTQGIWTPVSGYTF. CDR3 nucleotides: TGTGCCAGCAGCCAAACCCAGGGTATTTGGACACCCGTTTCTGGCTACACCTTC.

J is TRBJ1-1 and V is TRBV27; 8 nucleotides align to TRBD1. V gave up 7 bases and J gave up 1 base; unmatched junction bases: 5. CDR3 length: 14 residues. From germline, CDR1 is MNHEY and CDR2 SMNVEV (reference sequence). CDR3 sequence (DNA): TGTGCCAGCAATGCCGGGACAGGGAACACTGAAGCTTTCTTT. It codes for CASNAGTGNTEAFF.

This clonotype was seen more than once but under ten times. The chain carries TRBV6-2 or TRBV6-3 and TRBJ1-2, with D uncertain. CDR1 is MNHEY and CDR2 is SVGEGT in the germline V gene. The V end was cut by 7 bases, the J end by 7 bases, with 16 bases between. The length of the CDR3 is 13 residues. CDR3 bases: TGTGCCAGCATTGAACCGACACGCATTGGCTACACCTTC. Residues: CASIEPTRIGYTF.

This clonotype was counted ten times or more. This sequence joins TRBV12-3 or TRBV12-4 and TRBJ2-2; TRBD1 aligns across 8 bases. J lost 5 bases, V lost 5 bases, and 10 bases had no gene match. The CDR3 runs 16 residues. CDR3 DNA sequence: TGTGCCAGCAGTCCAAGGACAGGGCGGGCGACCGGGGAGCTGTTTTTT. Protein sequence: CASSPRTGRATGELFF.

The sample holds many counts of this clonotype. The chain uses TRBV12-3 or TRBV12-4 and TRBJ1-3; unclear D gene. The CDR3 is 13 residues long. V was clipped by 3 bases and J by 8 bases, with 11 bases between them. Here the CDR3 reads CASSFNRIDTIYF. CDR3 nucleotides: TGTGCCAGCAGTTTTAATAGGATAGACACCATATATTTT.

The chain is built from TRBV5-1 and TRBJ1-2; D gene uncertain. The V gene lost 1 base and the J gene lost 4 bases, with 8 bases spanning the gap. CDR3 length: 13 residues. Germline CDR1 reads SGHRS; CDR2 reads YFSETQ. The CDR3 region is CASSLHSSYGYTF. CDR3 DNA: TGCGCCAGCAGCTTGCACAGTTCCTATGGCTACACCTTC.

This clonotype was seen repeatedly, ten times or more. The V and J genes are TRBV27 and TRBJ2-2, with TRBD2 matching 11 bases. The CDR3 loop spans 14 amino acids. The germline V gene has CDR1 MNHEY and CDR2 SMNVEV (reference sequence). J lost 6 bases, V lost 3 bases, and 0 bases had no gene match. CDR3 region: CASSLGLAAGELFF. In DNA form, the CDR3 reads TGTGCCAGCAGTTTGGGACTAGCGGCCGGGGAGCTGTTTTTT.